A selection of T cell receptor beta chains follows, all from one sample in a study of human T cells and chemical hapten exposure. TCRdb re-called the RACE reads with MiXCR, one entry per CDR3 protein. The sample includes more than 250,000 distinct CDR3 sequences, 8.6% of them seen just once. The material was whole blood, obtained in connection with sensitization to the hapten diphenylcyclopropenone (DPC). These receptors were collected from a middle-aged woman with alopecia areata. Some clones in this sample may be carry-over from other donors' samples. The CDR3 runs from the conserved cysteine through the conserved F or W. A D gene is named only where the DNA matches it firmly. Not all rows give a size; the values are once, few, many and, for expanded clones, a class.

cdr3_length: 15
d_call: TRBD2
j_call: TRBJ2-5
clone_size: NA
v_call: TRBV4-3
cdr3_nt: TGCGCCAGCAGCCGCATAGCTAGGGAGGGAGAGACCCAGTACTTC
cdr3_aa: CASSRIAREGETQYF

cdr3_length: 14
d_call: NA
j_call: TRBJ1-1
clone_size: NA
v_call: TRBV10-3
cdr3_nt: TGTGCCATCAGGACATTGGGGGAGAACACTGAAGCTTTCTTT
cdr3_aa: CAIRTLGENTEAFF

cdr3_length: 17
d_call: NA
j_call: TRBJ2-1
clone_size: many
v_call: TRBV7-9
cdr3_nt: TGTGCCAGCAGCTTAGGGTTCGGGAGATCCCCAGCTATGGGGCAGTTCTTC
cdr3_aa: CASSLGFGRSPAMGQFF

cdr3_length: 12
d_call: NA
j_call: TRBJ2-7
clone_size: NA
v_call: TRBV4-2
cdr3_nt: TGTGCCAGCAGCCAGGATTACTACGAGCAGTACTTC
cdr3_aa: CASSQDYYEQYF

cdr3_length: 13
d_call: NA
j_call: TRBJ1-5
clone_size: few
v_call: TRBV20-1
cdr3_nt: TGCAGTGCTAGATCGACAGGCACCGAGCCCCAGCATTTT
cdr3_aa: CSARSTGTEPQHF

cdr3_length: 16
d_call: TRBD2
j_call: TRBJ2-5
clone_size: NA
v_call: TRBV5-4
cdr3_nt: TGTGCCAGCAGCTTGACCCCGACTAGCGGACAAGAGACCCAGTACTTC
cdr3_aa: CASSLTPTSGQETQYF

cdr3_length: 13
d_call: NA
j_call: TRBJ2-5
clone_size: many
v_call: TRBV7-2
cdr3_nt: TGTGCCAGCAGAGCGGCTAGCGATGAGACCCAGTACTTC
cdr3_aa: CASRAASDETQYF

cdr3_length: 16
d_call: TRBD2
j_call: TRBJ2-1
clone_size: NA
v_call: TRBV20-1
cdr3_nt: TGCAGTGCAACGGGACTAGCGGGAGGTGCCTACAATGAGCAGTTCTTC
cdr3_aa: CSATGLAGGAYNEQFF

cdr3_length: 14
d_call: TRBD1
j_call: TRBJ2-7
clone_size: few
v_call: TRBV5-6
cdr3_nt: TGTGCCAGCACCCTCGGACAGGGGGCGTGGGAGCAGTACTTC
cdr3_aa: CASTLGQGAWEQYF

cdr3_length: 14
d_call: TRBD1
j_call: TRBJ2-7
clone_size: NA
v_call: TRBV6-5
cdr3_nt: TGTGCCAGCAGTACTCCGGGACAGGGGACCGAGCAGTACTTC
cdr3_aa: CASSTPGQGTEQYF

cdr3_length: 19
d_call: TRBD2
j_call: TRBJ2-1
clone_size: few
v_call: TRBV6-5
cdr3_nt: TGTGCCAGCAGTTACTCGCCCTACAGACTAGCGGGACTCTACAATGAGCAGTTCTTC
cdr3_aa: CASSYSPYRLAGLYNEQFF

cdr3_length: 14
d_call: TRBD1
j_call: TRBJ1-6
clone_size: NA
v_call: TRBV20-1
cdr3_nt: TGCAGTGCTAGGACAGGGGGCCGTAATTCACCCCTCCACTTT
cdr3_aa: CSARTGGRNSPLHF

cdr3_length: 16
d_call: TRBD1
j_call: TRBJ2-7
clone_size: NA
v_call: TRBV10-3
cdr3_nt: TGTGCCATCAGTGAATCACCGGGACAGGGGGCCATTGGGCAGTACTTC
cdr3_aa: CAISESPGQGAIGQYF

cdr3_length: 15
d_call: TRBD2
j_call: TRBJ2-7
clone_size: many
v_call: TRBV29-1
cdr3_nt: TGCAGCGTTGAAGGGGACGGGAGGGCCGCGTACGAGCAGTACTTC
cdr3_aa: CSVEGDGRAAYEQYF

cdr3_length: 14
d_call: TRBD2
j_call: TRBJ2-1
clone_size: few
v_call: TRBV7-9
cdr3_nt: TGTGCCAGCAGCCCTCCGCTAGCGGGAGTTGAGCAGTTCTTC
cdr3_aa: CASSPPLAGVEQFF

cdr3_length: 14
d_call: NA
j_call: TRBJ2-7
clone_size: few
v_call: TRBV7-9
cdr3_nt: TGTGCCAGCAGCTTTTCGCAGGGGCCCTACGAGCAGTACTTC
cdr3_aa: CASSFSQGPYEQYF

cdr3_length: 12
d_call: NA
j_call: TRBJ1-5
clone_size: NA
v_call: TRBV29-1
cdr3_nt: TGCAGCGCCGGACCGGCGGGGCAGCCCCAGCATTTT
cdr3_aa: CSAGPAGQPQHF

cdr3_length: 15
d_call: TRBD1
j_call: TRBJ2-1
clone_size: few
v_call: TRBV6-5
cdr3_nt: TGTGCCAGCAGTTACCTGGGGACAGCCTACAATGAGCAGTTCTTC
cdr3_aa: CASSYLGTAYNEQFF

cdr3_length: 16
d_call: TRBD2
j_call: TRBJ2-1
clone_size: NA
v_call: TRBV20-1
cdr3_nt: TGCAGTGCTAGAGAGGTATATACTAGCGGTTACAATGAGCAGTTCTTC
cdr3_aa: CSAREVYTSGYNEQFF

cdr3_length: 20
d_call: TRBD2
j_call: TRBJ2-2
clone_size: few
v_call: TRBV9
cdr3_nt: TGTGCCAGCAGCGCCCGGACTAGCGGGAGGGCCATTGTAAGCCCCGGGGAGCTGTTTTTT
cdr3_aa: CASSARTSGRAIVSPGELFF

cdr3_length: 14
d_call: NA
j_call: TRBJ1-4
clone_size: few
v_call: TRBV7-6
cdr3_nt: TGTGCCAGCAGCTTACCGGGACACTATGAGAAACTGTTTTTT
cdr3_aa: CASSLPGHYEKLFF

cdr3_length: 15
d_call: NA
j_call: TRBJ2-7
clone_size: NA
v_call: TRBV5-1
cdr3_nt: TGCGCCAGCAGCTTCCAGGACGGAGGAGGGTACGAGCAGTACTTC
cdr3_aa: CASSFQDGGGYEQYF

cdr3_length: 15
d_call: NA
j_call: TRBJ1-5
clone_size: many
v_call: TRBV7-4
cdr3_nt: TGTGCCAGCAGCCCCTTGGACCATTTCTATCAGCCCCAGCATTTT
cdr3_aa: CASSPLDHFYQPQHF

cdr3_length: 13
d_call: NA
j_call: TRBJ1-2
clone_size: many
v_call: TRBV29-1
cdr3_nt: TGCAGCGTTGAAAAGGAGATGGGCTATGGCTACACCTTC
cdr3_aa: CSVEKEMGYGYTF

cdr3_length: 17
d_call: TRBD1
j_call: TRBJ2-3
clone_size: once
v_call: TRBV12-3/TRBV12-4
cdr3_nt: TGTGCCAGCAGTCTCTCGAGGGCAGGGGGATACACAGATTCGCAGTATTTT
cdr3_aa: CASSLSRAGGYTDSQYF

cdr3_length: 14
d_call: NA
j_call: TRBJ2-3
clone_size: many
v_call: TRBV7-2
cdr3_nt: TGTGCCAGCAGCTTACATGGGAGCACAGATACGCAGTATTTT
cdr3_aa: CASSLHGSTDTQYF

cdr3_length: 15
d_call: NA
j_call: TRBJ1-1
clone_size: NA
v_call: TRBV28
cdr3_nt: TGTGCCAGCAGTACTCTGGGGGGTAGGAGCACTGAAGCTTTCTTT
cdr3_aa: CASSTLGGRSTEAFF

cdr3_length: 14
d_call: TRBD1
j_call: TRBJ1-2
clone_size: few
v_call: TRBV9
cdr3_nt: TGTGCCAGCAGCGTAGGACAGGGTTTCGATGGCTACACCTTC
cdr3_aa: CASSVGQGFDGYTF

cdr3_length: 16
d_call: TRBD1
j_call: TRBJ2-3
clone_size: NA
v_call: TRBV10-3
cdr3_nt: TGTGCCATCAGTCGAAAGGGACAGGGAGGCGCAGATACGCAGTATTTT
cdr3_aa: CAISRKGQGGADTQYF

cdr3_length: 13
d_call: NA
j_call: TRBJ2-5
clone_size: few
v_call: TRBV29-1
cdr3_nt: TGCAGCGTTGAACCCTCCGGGCGAGAGACCCAGTACTTC
cdr3_aa: CSVEPSGRETQYF

cdr3_length: 14
d_call: TRBD1
j_call: TRBJ1-5
clone_size: few
v_call: TRBV6-1
cdr3_nt: TGTGCCAGCAGTGTACAGGGGGTCTATCAGCCCCAGCATTTT
cdr3_aa: CASSVQGVYQPQHF

cdr3_length: 15
d_call: TRBD2
j_call: TRBJ2-1
clone_size: many
v_call: TRBV12-3/TRBV12-4
cdr3_nt: TGTGCCAGCAGTTTATTAGCGGGAGCGGGGAATGAGCAGTTCTTC
cdr3_aa: CASSLLAGAGNEQFF

cdr3_length: 14
d_call: TRBD2
j_call: TRBJ2-1
clone_size: NA
v_call: TRBV5-1
cdr3_nt: TGCGCCAGCAGGACTAGCGGGAGTTCGAATGAGCAGTTCTTC
cdr3_aa: CASRTSGSSNEQFF

cdr3_length: 13
d_call: NA
j_call: TRBJ2-3
clone_size: NA
v_call: TRBV29-1
cdr3_nt: TGCAGCGTTGACGCCTCTTATACAGATACGCAGTATTTT
cdr3_aa: CSVDASYTDTQYF

cdr3_length: 18
d_call: TRBD1
j_call: TRBJ2-2
clone_size: few
v_call: TRBV20-1
cdr3_nt: TGCAGTTCCGGGCCGGGACAGGGGGCATCAATTAACACCGGGGAGCTGTTTTTT
cdr3_aa: CSSGPGQGASINTGELFF

cdr3_length: 15
d_call: TRBD1
j_call: TRBJ1-2
clone_size: NA
v_call: TRBV9
cdr3_nt: TGTGCCAGCAGCGTTGAAGGACAGGGTCCCTATGGCTACACCTTC
cdr3_aa: CASSVEGQGPYGYTF

cdr3_length: 13
d_call: TRBD2
j_call: TRBJ2-5
clone_size: many
v_call: TRBV7-3
cdr3_nt: TGTGCCAGCAGCCTGACTAGCGAAGAGACCCAGTACTTC
cdr3_aa: CASSLTSEETQYF

cdr3_length: 15
d_call: TRBD2
j_call: TRBJ2-2
clone_size: NA
v_call: TRBV24-1
cdr3_nt: TGTGCCACCAGTGAGGGAGGGTCCTACACCGGGGAGCTGTTTTTT
cdr3_aa: CATSEGGSYTGELFF

cdr3_length: 17
d_call: NA
j_call: TRBJ2-7
clone_size: few
v_call: TRBV5-1
cdr3_nt: TGCGCCAGCAGCTCCGGGACTACCATAAAGACAGGTTACGAGCAGTACTTC
cdr3_aa: CASSSGTTIKTGYEQYF

cdr3_length: 13
d_call: TRBD1
j_call: TRBJ1-1
clone_size: NA
v_call: TRBV12-3/TRBV12-4
cdr3_nt: TGTGCCAGCAGGAGGACAGGGAACACTGAAGCTTTCTTT
cdr3_aa: CASRRTGNTEAFF

cdr3_length: 16
d_call: TRBD2
j_call: TRBJ2-7
clone_size: NA
v_call: TRBV6-2/TRBV6-3
cdr3_nt: TGTGCCAGCAGTTACTCCGGGACTAGCGGGAGTTACGAGCAGTACTTC
cdr3_aa: CASSYSGTSGSYEQYF

cdr3_length: 13
d_call: NA
j_call: TRBJ2-5
clone_size: many
v_call: TRBV12-3/TRBV12-4
cdr3_nt: TGTGCCAGCAGCCCCCTCGCCCTAGAGACCCAGTACTTC
cdr3_aa: CASSPLALETQYF

cdr3_length: 15
d_call: TRBD1
j_call: TRBJ2-3
clone_size: NA
v_call: TRBV11-3
cdr3_nt: TGTGCCAGCAGCTTATCCGGGACAGGGCCAGATACGCAGTATTTT
cdr3_aa: CASSLSGTGPDTQYF

cdr3_length: 13
d_call: NA
j_call: TRBJ2-7
clone_size: few
v_call: TRBV12-3/TRBV12-4
cdr3_nt: TGTGCCAGCAGCTGGACGGACAACTACGAGCAGTACTTC
cdr3_aa: CASSWTDNYEQYF

cdr3_length: 12
d_call: TRBD1
j_call: TRBJ2-3
clone_size: NA
v_call: TRBV28
cdr3_nt: TGTGCCAGCAGTCGGGACAGGGCAACGCAGTATTTT
cdr3_aa: CASSRDRATQYF

cdr3_length: 16
d_call: NA
j_call: TRBJ2-5
clone_size: NA
v_call: TRBV11-1
cdr3_nt: TGTGCCAGCAGCTTACGGCGGGGCAGGCAGCAAGAGACCCAGTACTTC
cdr3_aa: CASSLRRGRQQETQYF

cdr3_length: 14
d_call: NA
j_call: TRBJ2-6
clone_size: NA
v_call: TRBV24-1
cdr3_nt: TGTGCCACCACCGACAGGTCCGGGGCCAACGTCCTGACTTTC
cdr3_aa: CATTDRSGANVLTF

cdr3_length: 13
d_call: NA
j_call: TRBJ2-5
clone_size: many
v_call: TRBV24-1
cdr3_nt: TGTGCCACCGCGGGCTCGTGGGGGGAGACCCAGTACTTC
cdr3_aa: CATAGSWGETQYF

cdr3_length: 12
d_call: NA
j_call: TRBJ2-7
clone_size: NA
v_call: TRBV7-2
cdr3_nt: TGTGCCAGCAGCTTTGTCGCCTACGAGCAGTACTTC
cdr3_aa: CASSFVAYEQYF

cdr3_length: 11
d_call: NA
j_call: TRBJ2-3
clone_size: few
v_call: TRBV5-4
cdr3_nt: TGTGCCAGCAGCATAACAGATACGCAGTATTTT
cdr3_aa: CASSITDTQYF

cdr3_length: 13
d_call: NA
j_call: TRBJ2-5
clone_size: few
v_call: TRBV7-2
cdr3_nt: TGTGCCAGCAGCTTAGACAGGGAAGGGACCCAGTACTTC
cdr3_aa: CASSLDREGTQYF

cdr3_length: 16
d_call: NA
j_call: TRBJ2-2
clone_size: NA
v_call: TRBV4-3
cdr3_nt: TGCGCCAGCAGCCAATTCCCCCGAGGGGAGACCGGGGAGCTGTTTTTT
cdr3_aa: CASSQFPRGETGELFF

cdr3_length: 14
d_call: TRBD1
j_call: TRBJ1-4
clone_size: few
v_call: TRBV7-9
cdr3_nt: TGTGCCAGCAGTTCTCAGGGACAGAGTGAAAAACTGTTTTTT
cdr3_aa: CASSSQGQSEKLFF

cdr3_length: 15
d_call: TRBD1
j_call: TRBJ2-7
clone_size: NA
v_call: TRBV9
cdr3_nt: TGTGCCAGCAGCGTAGAGGACAGGGGGTTTTACGAGCAGTACTTC
cdr3_aa: CASSVEDRGFYEQYF

cdr3_length: 16
d_call: TRBD2
j_call: TRBJ2-3
clone_size: many
v_call: TRBV18
cdr3_nt: TGTGCCAGCTCACCATCGCTAGCGGGAGCAGGAGATACGCAGTATTTT
cdr3_aa: CASSPSLAGAGDTQYF